Following are 3 T cell receptor beta chains from one sample sequenced in a study of cytomegalovirus exposure and HLA in healthy donors. TCRdb's table, derived via immunoSEQ multiplex PCR, lists solely in-frame clones and lacks some. In the table there are 80,000 to 100,000 clones, less than 90% of which are singletons. What was sequenced was PBMCs. These receptors were taken from a man aged 18-30 years in good health and CMV-seropositive.

This chain connects TRBV19 to TRBJ2-7, with 8 bases lining up with TRBD2. This CDR3 has 14 residues. V lost 9 bases and J lost 2; bases outside the gene matches: 9. CDR1 is LNHDA and CDR2 is SQIVND in the germline V gene (reference sequence). The CDR3 spells CASGGGTEPYEQYF. The CDR3 bases are TGTGCCAGCGGGGGGGGGACGGAGCCCTACGAGCAGTACTTC. Filled out from reference TRBV19 and TRBJ2-7, the complete variable domain reads DGGITQSPKYLFRKEGQNVTLSCEQNLNHDAMYWYRQDPGQGLRLIYYSQIVNDFQKGDIAEGYSVSREKKESFPLTVTSAQKNPTAFYLCASGGGTEPYEQYFGPGTRLTVT.

This clone appeared a single time. The rearrangement joins TRBV7-9 to TRBJ1-3; 7 nucleotides align to TRBD1. Germline CDR1 is SEHNR and CDR2 is FQNEAQ (reference sequence). V lost 5 bases, J lost 2 bases, and 3 bases stayed unmatched. This CDR3 is built from 14 residues. The CDR3 region is CASSRDRAGNTIYF. In DNA, the CDR3 is TGTGCCAGCAGCCGTGACAGGGCTGGAAACACCATATATTTT. Full variable domain (remainder filled in from reference TRBV7-9 and TRBJ1-3): DTGVSQNPRHKITKRGQNVTFRCDPISEHNRLYWYRQTLGQGPEFLTYFQNEAQLEKSRLLSDRFSAERPKGSFSTLEIQRTEQGDSAMYLCASSRDRAGNTIYFGEGSWLTVV.

This rearrangement joins TRBV5-6 to TRBJ1-2, with D perhaps matching TRBD1 (6 bases). This CDR3 contains 14 residues. V was pared by 4 bases and J by 4 bases, with 14 bases between. Germline V lookup: CDR1 SGHDT, CDR2 YYEEEE. CDR3 protein: CASSAWDIPYGYTF. Written as DNA, the CDR3 is TGTGCCAGCAGCGCGTGGGACATCCCCTATGGCTACACCTTC.